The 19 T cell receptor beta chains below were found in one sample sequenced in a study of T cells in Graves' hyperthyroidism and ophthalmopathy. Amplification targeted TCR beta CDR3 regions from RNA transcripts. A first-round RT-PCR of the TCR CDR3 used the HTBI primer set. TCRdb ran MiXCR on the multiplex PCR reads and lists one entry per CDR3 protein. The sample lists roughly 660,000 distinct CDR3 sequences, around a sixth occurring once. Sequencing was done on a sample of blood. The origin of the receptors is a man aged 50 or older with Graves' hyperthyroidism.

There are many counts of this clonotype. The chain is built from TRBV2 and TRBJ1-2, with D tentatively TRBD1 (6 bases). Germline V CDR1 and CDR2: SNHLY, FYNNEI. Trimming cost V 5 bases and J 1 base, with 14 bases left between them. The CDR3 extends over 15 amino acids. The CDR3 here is CASSKIQGINYGYTF. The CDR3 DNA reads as TGTGCCAGCAGTAAGATCCAGGGGATTAACTATGGCTACACCTTC. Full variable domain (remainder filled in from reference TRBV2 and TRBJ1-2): EPEVTQTPSHQVTQMGQEVILRCVPISNHLYFYWYRQILGQKVEFLVSFYNNEISEKSEIFDDQFSVERPDGSNFTLKIRSTKLEDSAMYFCASSKIQGINYGYTFGSGTRLTVV.

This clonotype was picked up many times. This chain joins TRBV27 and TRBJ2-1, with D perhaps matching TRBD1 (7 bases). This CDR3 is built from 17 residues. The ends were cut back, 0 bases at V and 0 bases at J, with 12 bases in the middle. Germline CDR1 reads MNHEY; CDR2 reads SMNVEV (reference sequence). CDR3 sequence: CASSLSAGGSSYNEQFF. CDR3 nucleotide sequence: TGTGCCAGCAGTTTATCTGCAGGGGGGAGCTCCTACAATGAGCAGTTCTTC.

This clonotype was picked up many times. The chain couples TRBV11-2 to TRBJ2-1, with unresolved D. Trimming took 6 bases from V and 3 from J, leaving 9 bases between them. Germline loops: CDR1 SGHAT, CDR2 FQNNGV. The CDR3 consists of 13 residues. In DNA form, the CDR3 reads TGTGCCAGCAGTTCCCCTATCTACAATGAGCAGTTCTTC. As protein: CASSSPIYNEQFF.

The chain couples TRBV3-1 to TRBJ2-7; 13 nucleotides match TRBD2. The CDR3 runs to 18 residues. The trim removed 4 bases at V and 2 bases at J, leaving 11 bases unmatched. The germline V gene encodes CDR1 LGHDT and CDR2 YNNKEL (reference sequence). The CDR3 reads CASSPNPGLAGPPYEQYF. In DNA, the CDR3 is TGTGCCAGCAGCCCGAATCCGGGACTAGCGGGACCGCCCTACGAGCAGTACTTC.

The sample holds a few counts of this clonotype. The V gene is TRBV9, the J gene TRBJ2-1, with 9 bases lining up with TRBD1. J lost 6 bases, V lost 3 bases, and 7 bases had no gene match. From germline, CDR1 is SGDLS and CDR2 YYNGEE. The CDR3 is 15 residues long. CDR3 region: CASSGGVTGGNEQFF. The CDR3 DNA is TGTGCCAGCAGCGGGGGGGTGACAGGGGGCAATGAGCAGTTCTTC.

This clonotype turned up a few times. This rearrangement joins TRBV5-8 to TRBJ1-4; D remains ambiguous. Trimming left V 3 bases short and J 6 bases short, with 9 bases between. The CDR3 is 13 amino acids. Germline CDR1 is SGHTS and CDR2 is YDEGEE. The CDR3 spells CASSWDRYEKLFF. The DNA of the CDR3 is TGTGCCAGCAGCTGGGATCGGTATGAAAAACTGTTTTTT.

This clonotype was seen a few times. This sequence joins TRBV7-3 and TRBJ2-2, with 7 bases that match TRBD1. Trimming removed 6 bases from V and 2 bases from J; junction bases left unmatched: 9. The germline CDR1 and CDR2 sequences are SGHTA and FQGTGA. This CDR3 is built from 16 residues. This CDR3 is CASSPPGQRNTGELFF. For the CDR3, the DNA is TGTGCCAGCAGTCCACCGGGACAGAGAAACACCGGGGAGCTGTTTTTT.

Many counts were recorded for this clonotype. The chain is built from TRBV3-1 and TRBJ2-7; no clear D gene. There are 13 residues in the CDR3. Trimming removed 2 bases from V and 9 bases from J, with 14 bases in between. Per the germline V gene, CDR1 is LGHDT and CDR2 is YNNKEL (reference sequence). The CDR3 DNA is TGTGCCAGCAGCCAATGGGATCGCGATGGGCAGTACTTC. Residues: CASSQWDRDGQYF.

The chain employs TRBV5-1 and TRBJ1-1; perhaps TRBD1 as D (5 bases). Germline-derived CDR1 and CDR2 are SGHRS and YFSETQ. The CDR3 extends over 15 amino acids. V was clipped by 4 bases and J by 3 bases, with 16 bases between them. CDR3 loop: CASSRWGEWDTEAFF. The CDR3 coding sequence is TGCGCCAGCAGCCGTTGGGGGGAGTGGGACACTGAAGCTTTCTTT. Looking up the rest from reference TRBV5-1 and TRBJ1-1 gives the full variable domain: KAGVTQTPRYLIKTRGQQVTLSCSPISGHRSVSWYQQTPGQGLQFLFEYFSETQRNKGNFPGRFSGRQFSNSRSEMNVSTLELGDSALYLCASSRWGEWDTEAFFGQGTRLTVV.

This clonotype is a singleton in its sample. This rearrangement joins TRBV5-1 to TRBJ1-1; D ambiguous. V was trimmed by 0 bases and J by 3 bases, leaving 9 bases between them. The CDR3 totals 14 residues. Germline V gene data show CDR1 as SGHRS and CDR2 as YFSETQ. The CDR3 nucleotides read TGCGCCAGCAGCTTGGGGACCCTGGACACTGAAGCTTTCTTT. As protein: CASSLGTLDTEAFF.

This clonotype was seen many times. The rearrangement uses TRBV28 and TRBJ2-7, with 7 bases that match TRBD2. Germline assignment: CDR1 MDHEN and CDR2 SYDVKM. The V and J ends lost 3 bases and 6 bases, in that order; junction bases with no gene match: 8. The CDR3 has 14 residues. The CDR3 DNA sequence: TGTGCCAGCAGTTTTGTGGCGGGAGCGCTCGAGCAGTACTTC. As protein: CASSFVAGALEQYF.

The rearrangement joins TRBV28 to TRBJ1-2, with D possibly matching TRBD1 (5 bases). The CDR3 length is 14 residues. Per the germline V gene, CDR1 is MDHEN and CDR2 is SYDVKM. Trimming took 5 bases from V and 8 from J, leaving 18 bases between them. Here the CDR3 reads CASSTTGTAWGYTF. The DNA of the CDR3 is TGTGCCAGCAGTACTACCGGGACGGCCTGGGGCTACACCTTC.

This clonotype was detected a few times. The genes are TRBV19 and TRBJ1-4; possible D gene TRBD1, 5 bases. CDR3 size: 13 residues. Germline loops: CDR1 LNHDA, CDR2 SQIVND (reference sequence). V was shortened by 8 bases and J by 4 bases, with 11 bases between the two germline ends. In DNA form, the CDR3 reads TGTGCCAGTGGGGCTCGGCTTAATGAAAAACTGTTTTTT. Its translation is CASGARLNEKLFF.

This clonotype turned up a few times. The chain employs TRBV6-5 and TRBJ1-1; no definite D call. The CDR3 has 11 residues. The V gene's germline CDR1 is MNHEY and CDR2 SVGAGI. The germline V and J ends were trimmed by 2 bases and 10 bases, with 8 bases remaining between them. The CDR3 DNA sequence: TGTGCCAGCAGTTACCTGGGTTCAGCTTTCTTT. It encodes CASSYLGSAFF.

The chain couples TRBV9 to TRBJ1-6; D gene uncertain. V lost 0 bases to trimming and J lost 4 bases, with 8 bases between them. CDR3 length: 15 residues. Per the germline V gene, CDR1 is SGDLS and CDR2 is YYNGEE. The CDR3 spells CASSVADGYNSPLHF. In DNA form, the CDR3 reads TGTGCCAGCAGCGTAGCTGACGGATATAATTCACCCCTCCACTTT.

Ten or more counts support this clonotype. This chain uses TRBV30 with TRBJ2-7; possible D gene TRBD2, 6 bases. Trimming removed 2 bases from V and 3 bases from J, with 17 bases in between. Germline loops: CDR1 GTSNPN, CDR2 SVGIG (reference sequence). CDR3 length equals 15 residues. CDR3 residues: CAWSPTEGRYYEQYF. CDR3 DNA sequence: TGTGCCTGGAGTCCAACGGAGGGACGATACTACGAGCAGTACTTC. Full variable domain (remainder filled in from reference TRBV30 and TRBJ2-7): SQTIHQWPATLVQPVGSPLSLECTVEGTSNPNLYWYRQAAGRGLQLLFYSVGIGQISSEVPQNLSASRPQDRQFILSSKKLLLSDSGFYLCAWSPTEGRYYEQYFGPGTRLTVT.

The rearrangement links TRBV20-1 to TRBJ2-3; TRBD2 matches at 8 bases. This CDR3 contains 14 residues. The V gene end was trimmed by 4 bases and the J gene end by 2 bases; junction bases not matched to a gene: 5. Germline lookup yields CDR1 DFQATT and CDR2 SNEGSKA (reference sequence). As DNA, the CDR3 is TGCAGTGCTATTAGCGGGACCGCCACAGATACGCAGTATTTT. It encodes CSAISGTATDTQYF.

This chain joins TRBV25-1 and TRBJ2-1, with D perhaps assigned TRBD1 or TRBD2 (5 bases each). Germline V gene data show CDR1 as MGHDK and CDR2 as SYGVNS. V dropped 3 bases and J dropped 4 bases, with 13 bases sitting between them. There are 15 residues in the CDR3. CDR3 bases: TGTGCCAGCAGTGACGGGGCGGGCGGGTACAATGAGCAGTTCTTC. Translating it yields CASSDGAGGYNEQFF.

DNA of the CDR3: TGTGCCACCAGCAGAGCAGGGGGCGCGGATACGCAGTATTTT. It is translated as CATSRAGGADTQYF. The chain combines TRBV15 with TRBJ2-3; 8 positions match TRBD1. Germline V gene lookup returns CDR1 LNHNV and CDR2 YYDKDF (reference sequence). J lost 6 bases, V lost 1 base, and 3 bases had no gene match. The CDR3 length is 14 residues.